The 9 T cell receptor beta chains below come from one sample, sequenced in a study of response to subunit inactivated influenza vaccine. Via MiXCR, TCRdb re-called the RT-PCR reads, giving one row per CDR3 protein. The table has hundreds of thousands of distinct CDR3 sequences, approximately 10% seen once. The starting material was PBMCs from blood, obtained on the day of vaccination. The receptors were sampled from a man in his forties or fifties who received an inactivated influenza vaccine.

This clonotype has a handful of counts. V is TRBV6-1 and J is TRBJ2-3, with D possibly TRBD1 on 5 matching bases. Trimming took off 5 bases at V and 1 base at J, with 13 bases between the two ends. CDR1 and CDR2 (germline): MNHNS, SASEGT. The length of the CDR3 is 15 residues. CDR3 sequence (DNA): TGTGCCAGCAGTCCCCAGGGTATGGGCACAGATACGCAGTATTTT. Protein product: CASSPQGMGTDTQYF.

The chain combines TRBV11-2 with TRBJ2-5; 7 bases line up with TRBD2. The V gene's germline CDR1 is SGHAT and CDR2 FQNNGV. Trimming at V came to 5 bases and at J to 2 bases, leaving 20 bases not matched to a gene. The length of the CDR3 is 19 residues. As DNA, the CDR3 is TGTGCCAGCAGCCCACTAAAAGGATTCCGGCCAGCGGGACAAGAGACCCAGTACTTC. Encoded protein: CASSPLKGFRPAGQETQYF.

The V gene is TRBV10-3, the J gene TRBJ1-2; TRBD1 matches 8 bases. The junction had 4 bases not matched to a gene; V was cut back by 2 bases and J by 2 bases. CDR3 size: 15 residues. The germline V gene encodes CDR1 ENHRY and CDR2 SYGVKD. The CDR3, as DNA: TGTGCCATCAGTGAGGGACAGGGCCACAACTATGGCTACACCTTC. This encodes CAISEGQGHNYGYTF.

The chain carries TRBV29-1 and TRBJ2-6, with D perhaps TRBD1 or TRBD2 (6 bases each). V shed 6 bases and J shed 0 bases, with 15 bases lying between them. CDR1 SQVTM and CDR2 ANQGSEA come from the germline V gene. The CDR3 runs 16 residues. This CDR3 is CSVRGASGSGANVLTF. CDR3 bases: TGCAGCGTGAGGGGGGCGTCCGGCTCTGGGGCCAACGTCCTGACTTTC.

A few counts support this clonotype. The J gene is TRBJ2-7, the V gene TRBV7-2, with D possibly TRBD1 on 6 matching bases. Trimming removed 5 bases from V and 0 bases from J, with 11 bases in between. Germline V gene lookup returns CDR1 SGHTA and CDR2 FQGNSA. There are 14 residues in the CDR3. The CDR3 DNA reads TGTGCCAGCAGCCCACCGACAGGCTCCTACGAGCAGTACTTC. It encodes CASSPPTGSYEQYF.

This sequence joins TRBV7-2 and TRBJ2-2; D is undetermined. Per the germline V gene, CDR1 is SGHTA and CDR2 is FQGNSA. The CDR3 is 15 residues long. V was clipped by 0 bases and J by 4 bases, with 9 bases between them. This CDR3 reads CASSLASRSTGELFF. The CDR3 region has the DNA TGTGCCAGCAGCTTAGCAAGCAGAAGCACCGGGGAGCTGTTTTTT. Supplemented by reference TRBV7-2 and TRBJ2-2, the full variable domain reads GAGVSQSPSNKVTEKGKDVELRCDPISGHTALYWYRQSLGQGLEFLIYFQGNSAPDKSGLPSDRFSAERTGGSVSTLTIQRTQQEDSAVYLCASSLASRSTGELFFGEGSRLTVL.

This clonotype was seen a single time. V gene TRBV20-1 combines with J gene TRBJ2-2; D remains unclear. Between the trimmed V and J ends, which lost 3 bases and 5 bases, there was a span of 13 bases. This CDR3 is built from 14 residues. Germline V CDR1 and CDR2: DFQATT, SNEGSKA (reference sequence). The CDR3: CSASVTSLTGELFF. In DNA, the CDR3 is TGCAGTGCTAGCGTGACTTCTTTAACCGGGGAGCTGTTTTTT.

The genes are TRBV7-2 and TRBJ2-7; D is uncertain. The germline CDR1 and CDR2 sequences are SGHTA and FQGNSA. Between the trimmed V and J ends, which lost 5 bases and 5 bases, there was a span of 7 bases. The CDR3 is 11 amino acids. The DNA of the CDR3 is TGTGCCAGCAGCCAAAGGCACGAGCAGTACTTC. This codes for CASSQRHEQYF.

V and J are TRBV20-1 and TRBJ2-2; D tentatively reads TRBD1 or TRBD2 (6 bases each). CDR3 size: 14 residues. CDR1 and CDR2 from the germline V gene are DFQATT and SNEGSKA (reference sequence). Trimming pared 4 bases from V and 6 bases from J, leaving 15 bases between. CDR3 bases: TGCAGTGCTACAGGTCTAAGGGGGGCCGGGGAGCTGTTTTTT. Translating gives CSATGLRGAGELFF.